This TCR beta chain was sequenced for a study of blood T cell repertoires in COVID-19. On the study more broadly: There were acute and convalescent COVID-19 samples, and they came from the United States, Italy and Spain. T cells, B-cell-depleted T cells, or PBMCs provided the cDNA or gDNA that served as material.

Authors' data handling: Researchers report that nucleated cell counts were estimated from reference gene primer amplification. Measured with immunoSEQ multiplex PCR; TCRdb has only the in-frame clones, and not every one. Clone size and the V and J calls come from that table; the DNA yielded D and trimming. The sample includes about 100,000 clones, over 75% of them seen just once. Germline V gene data show CDR1 as SGHRS and CDR2 as YFSETQ. V was clipped by 5 bases and J by 2 bases, with 11 bases between them. The CDR3 has 14 amino acids. This clone appeared a single time. Sequenced input: peripheral blood. The chain joins TRBV5-1 to TRBJ2-1; weak D call: TRBD2 (6 bases). The sequence was obtained from a human donor in a cohort sampled during active COVID-19. The CDR3 DNA reads TGCGCCAGCAGGGGGACTGGGACCTACAATGAGCAGTTCTTC. As protein: CASRGTGTYNEQFF.